A single sample is the source of the 15 T cell receptor beta chains below, sequenced in a study of OX40 agonist ivuxolimab in advanced cancers. Some clones are missing from TCRdb's copy, which holds only in-frame ones; the method was immunoSEQ multiplex PCR. Found here are approximately 99,000 clones, roughly 94% of them singletons; the top ten hold 0.15% to 0.2%. Sequenced material: CD4+ or CD8+ T cells sorted from blood, taken in a trial of the OX40 agonist ivuxolimab. The receptors come from an adult with an advanced solid tumor such as melanoma, head and neck, liver or kidney cancer.

This chain connects TRBV5-1 to TRBJ2-5; TRBD2 matches 9 bases. The CDR3 extends over 16 amino acids. The V and J ends lost 4 bases and 2 bases, in that order; junction bases with no gene match: 9. The germline V gene encodes CDR1 SGHRS and CDR2 YFSETQ. CDR3 loop: CASSRHGLATQETQYF. CDR3 sequence (DNA): TGCGCCAGCAGCCGACATGGACTAGCGACACAAGAGACCCAGTACTTC.

The chain carries TRBV4-1 and TRBJ1-4; weak D call: TRBD1 (6 bases). V lost 4 bases to trimming and J lost 7 bases, with 16 bases between them. Germline values: CDR1 MGHRA, CDR2 YSYEKL. The CDR3 is 15 residues long. The DNA for the CDR3 is TGCGCCAGCAGCCGACCAGGGGTGAATGGTGAAAAACTGTTTTTT. Residues: CASSRPGVNGEKLFF.

The chain links TRBV11-2 to TRBJ1-6; tentative D call: TRBD1 (5 bases). V was trimmed by 1 base and J by 10 bases, leaving 17 bases between them. This CDR3 spans 16 amino acids. CDR1 and CDR2 from the germline V gene are SGHAT and FQNNGV. CDR3 coding DNA: TGTGCCAGCAGCTTAGGACTAGGGGCCACGCAGTCACCCCTCCACTTT. Translated, it gives CASSLGLGATQSPLHF.

Only one count was recorded for this clone. The chain has TRBV7-2 and TRBJ2-3; a weak D match, TRBD2 (6 bases). Between the trimmed V and J ends, which lost 5 bases and 1 base, there was a span of 19 bases. In germline, CDR1 is SGHTA, CDR2 FQGNSA. The CDR3 is 17 residues long. The CDR3 nucleotides are TGTGCCAGCAGCCAAGTGGGGACTCCCGGCGGCACAGATACGCAGTATTTT. This gives the protein CASSQVGTPGGTDTQYF.

This sequence joins TRBV28 and TRBJ1-4; 8 positions agree with TRBD1. V lost 6 bases to trimming and J lost 8 bases; unmatched junction nucleotides: 5. Germline loops: CDR1 MDHEN, CDR2 SYDVKM. This CDR3 contains 13 residues. The CDR3 protein is CASSPGQEEKLFF. The DNA for the CDR3 is TGTGCCAGCAGCCCGGGACAGGAAGAAAAACTGTTTTTT.

The chain combines TRBV28 with TRBJ1-4, with 11 bases fitting TRBD1. From germline, CDR1 is MDHEN and CDR2 SYDVKM. The CDR3 consists of 17 residues. The V gene end was trimmed by 8 bases and the J gene end by 0 bases; junction bases not matched to a gene: 8. The CDR3 here is CASPPPGQGATNEKLFF. The CDR3 nucleotides read TGTGCCAGCCCCCCCCCGGGACAGGGGGCAACTAATGAAAAACTGTTTTTT.

V usage is TRBV6-1 and J usage is TRBJ1-1; tentatively, D is TRBD1 (6 bases). Trimming shortened V by 3 bases and J by 1 base, and 6 bases separated the two germline ends. Per the germline V gene, CDR1 is MNHNS and CDR2 is SASEGT. The CDR3 totals 13 residues. In DNA, the CDR3 is TGTGCCAGCAGTGACAGGGGGAACACTGAAGCTTTCTTT. It specifies CASSDRGNTEAFF.

This clone was seen just once. This chain connects TRBV9 to TRBJ2-5; 8 bases agree with TRBD2. Trimming took 0 bases from V and 5 from J; bases not matched to a gene: 9. The V gene's germline CDR1 is SGDLS and CDR2 YYNGEE. This CDR3 has 16 amino acids. The CDR3 loop is CASSVGSGGQAETQYF. Here the CDR3 DNA reads TGTGCCAGCAGCGTAGGGAGCGGGGGACAAGCGGAGACCCAGTACTTC.

This clone occurred once. The chain recombines TRBV4-2 with TRBJ1-5, with 12 nucleotides matching TRBD1. With 1 base clipped from V and 6 bases from J, the junction kept 4 bases outside the gene matches. Germline values: CDR1 LGHNA, CDR2 YNFKEQ. The CDR3 sequence is 16 residues long. The CDR3 DNA sequence: TGTGCCAGCAGCCAAGTTGGGACAGGGGGCGGTCAGCCCCAGCATTTT. Translating it yields CASSQVGTGGGQPQHF.

The rearrangement uses TRBV5-8 and TRBJ2-1; 10 nucleotides agree with TRBD2. The CDR3 runs to 15 residues. CDR1 and CDR2 (germline): SGHTS, YDEGEE. The V gene end was trimmed by 4 bases and the J gene end by 3 bases; junction bases not matched to a gene: 4. The CDR3: CASSASGRVYNEQFF. Here the CDR3 DNA reads TGTGCCAGCAGCGCGAGCGGGAGGGTCTACAATGAGCAGTTCTTC.

This sequence joins TRBV28 and TRBJ2-1; maybe TRBD2 (6 bases). Trimming pared 7 bases from V and 0 bases from J, leaving 13 bases between. Germline V gene data show CDR1 as MDHEN and CDR2 as SYDVKM. The CDR3 covers 15 residues. CDR3 nucleotide sequence: TGTGCCAGCACCAGGGCGGGGAGCTCCTACAATGAGCAGTTCTTC. Translated: CASTRAGSSYNEQFF.

The chain has TRBV7-9 and TRBJ2-3; the D is unclear. The CDR3 loop spans 15 amino acids. V lost 0 bases and J 2 bases, leaving 9 bases between the germline ends. Germline CDR1 is SEHNR and CDR2 is FQNEAQ (reference sequence). As DNA, the CDR3 is TGTGCCAGCAGCTTAGCCCCCGTGCCCACAGATACGCAGTATTTT. Translated: CASSLAPVPTDTQYF.

Concerning this clone itself: A junction boundary mismatches the germline segment, possibly from a read error. The chain is built from TRBV18 and TRBJ1-4; 7 nucleotides agree with TRBD1. The CDR3 has 16 amino acids. Looked up from germline, CDR1 is KGHSH and CDR2 is LQKENI. The CDR3 nucleotides are TGTGCCAGCTCAGCACCAGGGGGTACTAGGAATGAAAAACTGTTTTTT. Its protein is CASSAPGGTRNEKLFF. Variable domain in full (rest from reference TRBV18 and TRBJ1-4): NAGVMQNPRHLVRRRGQEARLRCSPMKGHSHVYWYRQLPEEGLKFMVYLQKENIIDESGMPKERFSAEFPKEGPSILRIQQVVRGDSAAYFCASSAPGGTRNEKLFFGSGTQLSVL.

This chain joins TRBV7-6 and TRBJ1-5; TRBD1 might be the D (6 bases). CDR3 length equals 15 residues. V lost 5 bases to trimming and J lost 7 bases, with 18 bases between them. The germline V gene encodes CDR1 SGHVS and CDR2 FNYEAQ. CDR3 nucleotide sequence: TGTGCCAGCAGCCCTTTTATGGGGGCGAGGCAGCCCCAGCATTTT. Translation gives CASSPFMGARQPQHF.

This chain links TRBV10-3 with TRBJ2-1; 9 bases map to TRBD1. Germline-derived CDR1 and CDR2 are ENHRY and SYGVKD. V gave up 6 bases and J gave up 3 bases; unmatched junction bases: 12. The CDR3 length is 17 residues. The CDR3 reads CAIRSSGQGNGYNEQFF. The CDR3 DNA reads as TGTGCCATCAGGAGCTCCGGACAGGGGAACGGCTACAATGAGCAGTTCTTC.